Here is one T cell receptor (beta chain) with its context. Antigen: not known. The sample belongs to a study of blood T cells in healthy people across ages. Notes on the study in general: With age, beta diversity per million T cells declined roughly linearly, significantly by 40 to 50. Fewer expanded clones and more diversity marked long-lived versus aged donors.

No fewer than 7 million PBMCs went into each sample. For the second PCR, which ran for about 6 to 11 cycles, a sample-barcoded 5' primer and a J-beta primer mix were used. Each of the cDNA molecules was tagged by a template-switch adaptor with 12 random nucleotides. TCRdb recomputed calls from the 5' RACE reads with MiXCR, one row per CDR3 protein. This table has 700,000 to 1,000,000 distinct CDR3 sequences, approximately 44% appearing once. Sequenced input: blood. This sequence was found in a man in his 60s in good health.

CDR3 in DNA: TGCAGTGCTCCTACCACAGGTTTCAATCAGCCCCAGCATTTT. Encoded protein: CSAPTTGFNQPQHF. The chain carries TRBV20-1 and TRBJ1-5; the D gene is possibly TRBD1 (5 bases). Trimming left V 5 bases short and J 3 bases short, with 14 bases between. This CDR3 has 14 amino acids. Germline V gene data show CDR1 as DFQATT and CDR2 as SNEGSKA (reference sequence).